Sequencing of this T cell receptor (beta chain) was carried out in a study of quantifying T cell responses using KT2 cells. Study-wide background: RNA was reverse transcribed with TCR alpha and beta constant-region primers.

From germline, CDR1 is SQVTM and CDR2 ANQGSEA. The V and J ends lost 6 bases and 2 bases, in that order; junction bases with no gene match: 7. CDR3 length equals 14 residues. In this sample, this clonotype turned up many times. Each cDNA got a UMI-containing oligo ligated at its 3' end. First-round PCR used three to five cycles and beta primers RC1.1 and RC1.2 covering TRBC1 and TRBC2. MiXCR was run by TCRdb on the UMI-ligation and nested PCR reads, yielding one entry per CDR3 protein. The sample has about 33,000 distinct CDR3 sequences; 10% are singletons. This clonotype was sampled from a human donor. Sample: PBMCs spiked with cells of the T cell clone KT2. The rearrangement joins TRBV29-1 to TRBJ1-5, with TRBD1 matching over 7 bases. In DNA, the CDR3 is TGCAGCGTACAGGGGCCGGGGGGCAATCAGCCCCAGCATTTT. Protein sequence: CSVQGPGGNQPQHF.